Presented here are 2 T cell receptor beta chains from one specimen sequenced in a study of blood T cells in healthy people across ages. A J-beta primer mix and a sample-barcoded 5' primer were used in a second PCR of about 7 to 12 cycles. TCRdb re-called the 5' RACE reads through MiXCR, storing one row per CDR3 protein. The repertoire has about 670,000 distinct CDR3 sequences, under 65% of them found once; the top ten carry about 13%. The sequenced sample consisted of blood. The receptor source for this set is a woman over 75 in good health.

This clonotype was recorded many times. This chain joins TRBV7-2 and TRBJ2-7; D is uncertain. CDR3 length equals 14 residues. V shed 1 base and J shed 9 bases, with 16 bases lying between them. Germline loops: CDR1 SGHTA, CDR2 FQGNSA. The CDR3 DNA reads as TGTGCCAGCAGCTTAGACCGGTACCCTACGGTGCAGTACTTC. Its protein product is CASSLDRYPTVQYF. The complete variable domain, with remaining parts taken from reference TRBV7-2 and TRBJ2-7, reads GAGVSQSPSNKVTEKGKDVELRCDPISGHTALYWYRQSLGQGLEFLIYFQGNSAPDKSGLPSDRFSAERTGGSVSTLTIQRTQQEDSAVYLCASSLDRYPTVQYFGPGTRLTVT.

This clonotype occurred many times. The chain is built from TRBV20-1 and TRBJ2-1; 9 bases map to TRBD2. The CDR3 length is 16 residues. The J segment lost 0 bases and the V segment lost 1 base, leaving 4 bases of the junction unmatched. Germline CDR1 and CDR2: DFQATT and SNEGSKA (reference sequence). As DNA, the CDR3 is TGCAGTGCTAGAGTGGCGGGGGGGGGCTCCTACAATGAGCAGTTCTTC. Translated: CSARVAGGGSYNEQFF.